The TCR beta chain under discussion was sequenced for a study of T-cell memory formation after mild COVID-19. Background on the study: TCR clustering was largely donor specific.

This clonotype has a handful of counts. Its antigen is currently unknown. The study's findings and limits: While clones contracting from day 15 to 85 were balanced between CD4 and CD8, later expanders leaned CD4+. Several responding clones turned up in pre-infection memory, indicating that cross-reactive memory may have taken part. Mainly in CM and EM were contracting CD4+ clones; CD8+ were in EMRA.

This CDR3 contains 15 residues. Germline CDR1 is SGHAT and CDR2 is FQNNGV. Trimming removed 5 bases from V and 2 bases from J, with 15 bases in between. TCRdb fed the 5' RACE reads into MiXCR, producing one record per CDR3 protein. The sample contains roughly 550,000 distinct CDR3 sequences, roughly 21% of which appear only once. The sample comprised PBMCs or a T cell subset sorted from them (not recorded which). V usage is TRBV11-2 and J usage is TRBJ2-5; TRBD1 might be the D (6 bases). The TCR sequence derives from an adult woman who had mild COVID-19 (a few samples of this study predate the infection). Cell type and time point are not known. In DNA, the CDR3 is TGTGCCAGCAGCCGCGGACAGTACCCTCAAGAGACCCAGTACTTC. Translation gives CASSRGQYPQETQYF. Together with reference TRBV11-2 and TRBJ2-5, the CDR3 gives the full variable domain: EAGVAQSPRYKIIEKRQSVAFWCNPISGHATLYWYQQILGQGPKLLIQFQNNGVVDDSQLPKDRFSAERLKGVDSTLKIQPAKLEDSAVYLCASSRGQYPQETQYFGPGTRLLVL.